This T cell receptor (beta chain) was sequenced during a study of Graves' ophthalmopathy and Graves' hyperthyroidism. Study at large: Ahead of any treatment, peripheral blood was obtained at the initial diagnosis.

RNA transcripts served as template for amplifying TCR beta CDR3 sequences. An initial RT-PCR round employing HTBI primers preceded a second-round multiplex PCR. Each CDR3 protein is one row after TCRdb ran MiXCR on the multiplex PCR reads. The sample has 300,000 to 400,000 distinct CDR3 sequences, about a sixth seen once. V dropped 6 bases and J dropped 7; count of bases not matched to a gene: 3. The CDR3 is 12 amino acids. Germline CDR1 is SNHLY and CDR2 is FYNNEI. Enrolled hyperthyroidism patients had a new diagnosis, a duration under 2 months, and an age of 18 to 65. The receptor comes from an adult woman with stable Graves' hyperthyroidism. The sequenced sample consisted of peripheral blood. The rearrangement joins TRBV2 to TRBJ2-7; TRBD1 matches at 10 bases. This CDR3 is CASSAGQGEQYF. The CDR3 DNA is TGTGCCAGCAGCGCGGGACAGGGGGAGCAGTACTTC.